The 5 T cell receptor beta chains listed next were all sequenced from one sample in a study of cytotoxic CD8 clonotypes in ibrutinib-treated CLL. Sequenced by immunoSEQ multiplex PCR; TCRdb stores in-frame clones only, minus some. The sample holds 190,000 or so clones, approximately 68% seen once. This sample comprised PBMCs, obtained after 24 months of ibrutinib treatment. The receptors shown here come from a human donor with chronic lymphocytic leukemia.

V is TRBV30 and J is TRBJ2-7, with D possibly being TRBD2 (6 bases). CDR1 GTSNPN and CDR2 SVGIG come from the germline V gene (reference sequence). The CDR3 is 17 amino acids. V lost 0 bases to trimming and J lost 0 bases, with 18 bases between them. In DNA, the CDR3 is TGTGCCTGGAGTGTTTTCCGATCCCGGGGGAGCTCCTACGAGCAGTACTTC. It is translated as CAWSVFRSRGSSYEQYF.

This clone was recorded a few times. J is TRBJ1-4 and V is TRBV4-1; 10 nucleotides agree with TRBD1. The CDR3 is 15 residues long. The J segment lost 8 bases and the V segment lost 4 bases, leaving 7 bases of the junction unmatched. CDR1 MGHRA and CDR2 YSYEKL come from the germline V gene. The CDR3 loop reads CASSPRTGGWEKLFF. The CDR3, as DNA: TGCGCCAGCAGCCCCCGGACAGGGGGGTGGGAAAAACTGTTTTTT.

The V and J genes are TRBV6-5 and TRBJ2-2; D unclear. Germline V gives CDR1 MNHEY, CDR2 SVGAGI. This CDR3 contains 11 residues. Trimming removed 6 bases at V and 5 bases at J, with 4 bases between. The CDR3 DNA is TGTGCCAGCAGACAAACCGGGGAGCTGTTTTTT. This translates into CASRQTGELFF.

J is TRBJ2-3 and V is TRBV9; D is uncertain. CDR3 length equals 18 residues. CDR1 and CDR2 (germline): SGDLS, YYNGEE. Trimming took 3 bases from V and 1 from J, leaving 21 bases between them. CDR3 nucleotides: TGTGCCAGCAGCGCCCCCCTGCGCCTCGGTGTCCGCACAGATACGCAGTATTTT. Translating gives CASSAPLRLGVRTDTQYF.

CDR3 region: CASSQVGTYNEQFF. The CDR3 region has the DNA TGTGCCAGCAGCCAAGTGGGGACCTACAATGAGCAGTTCTTC. The rearrangement joins TRBV4-2 to TRBJ2-1; D is undetermined. Trimming removed 1 base at V and 2 bases at J, with 6 bases between. The germline V gene encodes CDR1 LGHNA and CDR2 YNFKEQ. The CDR3 totals 14 residues.